The 6 T cell receptor beta chains presented below share a single source sample, sequenced in a study of cytomegalovirus exposure and HLA in healthy donors. The PCR made use of 60 Vbeta and 13 Jbeta primers. Profiled with immunoSEQ multiplex PCR; TCRdb holds only in-frame clones, not every one. This sample carries about 140,000 clones, 75% to 80% of them seen once, and the ten largest clones take 2% to 2.5%. Sequenced: PBMCs. All receptors come from a woman aged 18-30 years in good health and CMV-seropositive.

This clone was seen more than once but under ten times. The chain links TRBV6-1 to TRBJ2-1, with D uncertain. The CDR3 contains 13 residues. The germline V gene has CDR1 MNHNS and CDR2 SASEGT. V lost 8 bases, J lost 6 bases, and 14 bases lay in between. CDR3 coding DNA: TGTGCCAGCGACCTAGTCTCCATCAATGAGCAGTTCTTC. This sequence encodes CASDLVSINEQFF.

This chain uses TRBV4-1 with TRBJ1-4, with D perhaps matching TRBD1 (6 bases). Trimming stripped 4 bases from V and 0 bases from J, with 18 bases between. The germline V gene has CDR1 MGHRA and CDR2 YSYEKL. The CDR3 has 18 amino acids. CDR3 region: CASSPHAGGAATNEKLFF. The DNA of the CDR3 is TGCGCCAGCAGCCCCCACGCGGGGGGGGCGGCAACTAATGAAAAACTGTTTTTT.

The CDR3 loop is CASSRTSGGPSPVVDTQYF. Written as DNA, the CDR3 is TGTGCCAGTAGTCGAACTAGCGGGGGCCCATCCCCAGTGGTTGATACGCAGTATTTT. The J gene is TRBJ2-3, the V gene TRBV19; 11 nucleotides align to TRBD2. Germline values: CDR1 LNHDA, CDR2 SQIVND (reference sequence). The CDR3 is made up of 19 amino acids. Germline trimming cut 5 bases from V and 6 bases from J; bases unmatched to any gene: 19.

The rearrangement links TRBV2 to TRBJ1-5; 10 nucleotides line up with TRBD1. Germline CDR1 SNHLY, CDR2 FYNNEI. This CDR3 comprises 16 residues. The trim removed 11 bases at V and 2 bases at J, leaving 12 bases unmatched. CDR3 coding DNA: TGTGCCGGAAGCCGGGACAGGGGTGAGGGCAATCAGCCCCAGCATTTT. Amino acids: CAGSRDRGEGNQPQHF.

This clone was counted between two and nine times. The chain carries TRBV11-2 and TRBJ1-1, with D unresolved. Between the trimmed V and J ends, which lost 2 bases and 4 bases, there was a span of 11 bases. The germline gives CDR1 SGHAT, CDR2 FQNNGV. This CDR3 region has 14 residues. CDR3 in DNA: TGTGCCAGCAGCTTAAACCCAGTCGTCACTGAAGCTTTCTTT. This sequence encodes CASSLNPVVTEAFF.

The rearrangement links TRBV5-1 to TRBJ1-1, with 7 bases lining up with TRBD1. Germline CDR1 reads SGHRS; CDR2 reads YFSETQ. J was trimmed by 6 bases and V by 5 bases; bases with no gene match: 13. This CDR3 contains 15 residues. The CDR3 DNA reads as TGCGCCAGCAGACCGGGACAGTTAACTTCAGCTGAAGCTTTCTTT. This gives the protein CASRPGQLTSAEAFF.